One and the same sample provided the 3 T cell receptor beta chains below, sequenced in a study of blood T cells in healthy people across ages. Together with a sample-barcoded 5' primer, a J-beta primer mix was included in a second PCR lasting roughly 6 to 12 cycles. From the 5' RACE reads, TCRdb called clonotypes with MiXCR, one entry per CDR3 protein. The table has 750,000 to 950,000 distinct CDR3 sequences, 25% to 35% seen once. This sample also belongs to another study, concerning T cells of mothers and their children.

Material for sequencing was blood. Receptors were obtained from a woman aged 40 to 50 in good health.

The sample holds one count of this clonotype. A much larger clone lies a single base off, so this may be a read error. The chain carries TRBV4-2 and TRBJ2-7; TRBD1 might be the D (5 bases). This CDR3 region has 15 residues. Germline V lookup: CDR1 LGHNA, CDR2 YNFKEQ. CDR3 sequence (DNA): TGTGTCAGCAGCCAAGAATGGGGCAGGACCTACGAGCAGTACTTC. Its protein product is CVSSQEWGRTYEQYF.

This clonotype was recorded at least ten times. This chain uses TRBV7-2 with TRBJ1-2; TRBD1 might be the D (5 bases). The CDR3 loop spans 13 amino acids. The ends were cut back, 3 bases at V and 7 bases at J, with 12 bases in the middle. Germline V gives CDR1 SGHTA, CDR2 FQGNSA. The CDR3 region has the DNA TGTGCCAGCAGCTTTTCAGACAGCTTTGGCTACACCTTC. Its translation: CASSFSDSFGYTF.

The sample holds many counts of this clonotype. The gene calls are TRBV12-3 or TRBV12-4 and TRBJ1-2; D possibly corresponds to TRBD1 (5 bases). The CDR3 contains 14 residues. V was pared by 3 bases and J by 8 bases, with 16 bases between. CDR3 residues: CASSFGTAVMGYTF. The CDR3 DNA is TGTGCCAGCAGTTTCGGGACCGCGGTTATGGGCTACACCTTC.